Listed below are T cell receptor beta chains from one sample, sequenced in a study of cytomegalovirus exposure and HLA in healthy donors. The data were produced by immunoSEQ multiplex PCR, yet TCRdb's version contains in-frame clones alone and is incomplete. Among 200,000 to 250,000 clones listed, 82% were seen once. The sequencing sample was made of PBMCs. The source of these receptors is a woman in her forties in good health and CMV-seropositive. Each CDR3 is given with its conserved first and last residue. Fields, in order: V gene, clone size, J gene, D gene, CDR3 DNA, CDR3 protein. A D gene is named only where the DNA matches it firmly. The size entry is marked missing in some rows and otherwise reads once, few, many or a size class.

TRBV7-2	few	TRBJ2-7	NA	TGTGCCAGCAGCCCCCCAGGAGGTAGAAGCTACGAGCAGTACTTC	CASSPPGGRSYEQYF
TRBV29-1	NA	TRBJ2-7	NA	TGCAGCGTTGAAGCCCCGGGACTCCTAGCCTACGAGCAGTACTTC	CSVEAPGLLAYEQYF
TRBV6-1	NA	TRBJ1-2	NA	TGTGCCAGCAGTGAAGCAGGGGGATTGGGTGGCTACACCTTC	CASSEAGGLGGYTF
TRBV6-6	NA	TRBJ1-4	TRBD1	TGTGCCAGCAGACCCGACAGGGGGAATGAAAAACTGTTTTTT	CASRPDRGNEKLFF
TRBV4-2	NA	TRBJ2-6	TRBD1	TGTGCCAGCAGCAGAGGGACAGGGGACTCTGGGGCCAACGTCCTGACTTTC	CASSRGTGDSGANVLTF
TRBV7-8	NA	TRBJ1-5	NA	TGTGCCAGCAGCCCCGAAGGGGGGGGATATAGCAATCAGCCCCAGCATTTT	CASSPEGGGYSNQPQHF
TRBV29-1	NA	TRBJ2-2	TRBD1	TGCAGCGCGGACAGGGGAGGCACCGGGGAGCTGTTTTTT	CSADRGGTGELFF
TRBV4-1	NA	TRBJ2-5	TRBD2	TGCGCCAGCAGCCATCACGACCGGACTAGCCAGGAGACCCAGTACTTC	CASSHHDRTSQETQYF
TRBV6-4	NA	TRBJ2-1	TRBD2	TGTGCCAGCAGTGAAGAAGCGGGGGGGCCGGTGCAGTTCTTC	CASSEEAGGPVQFF
TRBV4-3	NA	TRBJ1-1	NA	TGCGCCAGCAGCCAATCGGGACATTCGAACACTGAAGCTTTCTTT	CASSQSGHSNTEAFF
TRBV6-1	NA	TRBJ2-2	TRBD1	TGTGCCAGTGGACAGGGGAGAACCGGGGAGCTGTTTTTT	CASGQGRTGELFF
TRBV19	NA	TRBJ1-2	NA	TGTGCCAGTAGTCGAGCCAATTTTAACTATGGCTACACCTTC	CASSRANFNYGYTF
TRBV30	once	TRBJ1-5	NA	TGTGCCATGGAGATGGGTGGAGGAAATCAGCCCCAGCATTTT	CAMEMGGGNQPQHF
TRBV19	NA	TRBJ2-1	TRBD2	TGTGCCAGTAGTTCCCTAGCGGGGGTGAACAATGAGCAGTTCTTC	CASSSLAGVNNEQFF
TRBV7-9	NA	TRBJ1-2	TRBD1	TGTGCCAGCAGCCCCGGAGGGGGCGCGGATGGCTACACCTTC	CASSPGGGADGYTF
TRBV5-6	few	TRBJ1-5	NA	TGTGCCAGCAGCTATTGGGGGGCGGGGGTGGATCAGCCCCAGCATTTT	CASSYWGAGVDQPQHF
TRBV30	NA	TRBJ2-7	TRBD2	TGTGCCTGGAGTAGCGGGACCTACGAGCAGTACTTC	CAWSSGTYEQYF
TRBV30	NA	TRBJ2-5	TRBD1	TGTGCCTGGAGTGTAGGGGACAGGGGCCCCCCGGAGACCCAGTACTTC	CAWSVGDRGPPETQYF
TRBV6-5	NA	TRBJ1-4	TRBD1	TGTGCCAGCAGTTCGCAGGGGGCATATGAAAAACTGTTTTTT	CASSSQGAYEKLFF
TRBV5-1	NA	TRBJ1-3	NA	TGCGCCAGCAAGACTCAATCCTCTGGAAACACCATATATTTT	CASKTQSSGNTIYF
TRBV6-1	NA	TRBJ1-2	TRBD1	TGTGCCAGCAGGACAGGGGGAATCTATGGCTACACCTTC	CASRTGGIYGYTF
TRBV30	NA	TRBJ2-3	NA	TGTGCCTGGAGTGTATTTGCGGGTAGCACAGATACGCAGTATTTT	CAWSVFAGSTDTQYF
TRBV2	NA	TRBJ2-7	TRBD1	TGTGCCAGCAGTGCGGACAGGATGGGTTGGGAGCAGTACTTC	CASSADRMGWEQYF
TRBV27	NA	TRBJ1-5	TRBD1	TGTGCCAGCAGCTTACAGGGGGAACATAGCAATCAGCCCCAGCATTTT	CASSLQGEHSNQPQHF
TRBV30	once	TRBJ2-2	NA	TGTGCCTGGAATCGGTACGGGAACACCGGGGAGCTGTTTTTT	CAWNRYGNTGELFF
TRBV10-2	few	TRBJ1-2	NA	TGCGCCAGCAGTCCTTTAAATGGCTACACCTTC	CASSPLNGYTF
TRBV5-6	NA	TRBJ1-2	NA	TGTGCCAGCAGCACTGACGACACCGTCGATTCTGGCTACACCTTC	CASSTDDTVDSGYTF
TRBV9	NA	TRBJ1-3	TRBD1	TGTGCCAGCAACCAGGGACAGGGGGCGACGTCTGACACCATATATTTT	CASNQGQGATSDTIYF
TRBV7-9	once	TRBJ1-2	TRBD1	TGTGCCAGCAGACCCTACAGGGGTGGTTTTGGCTACACCTTC	CASRPYRGGFGYTF
TRBV27	few	TRBJ2-7	TRBD2	TGTGCCAGCAGTTTAGTTGGGAGCGGGAGGGCATCCTACGAGCAGTACTTC	CASSLVGSGRASYEQYF
TRBV6-5	NA	TRBJ2-7	NA	TGTGCCAGCAGTTACTCGATTCAGGGAGGCGAGCAGTACTTC	CASSYSIQGGEQYF
TRBV21-1	NA	TRBJ2-1	NA	TGTGCCAGCACCCGACGGCTCCTAGCGGGAGCAAACTACAATGAGCAGTTCTTC	CASTRRLLAGANYNEQFF
TRBV6-5	few	TRBJ2-1	NA	TGTGCCAGCAGTTTGTCAGCGGCAAACTACAATGAGCAGTTCTTC	CASSLSAANYNEQFF
TRBV27	few	TRBJ1-5	NA	TGTGCCAGCAGTTTTGGCACGAGCGGAAATCAGCCCCAGCATTTT	CASSFGTSGNQPQHF
TRBV11-3	few	TRBJ2-1	NA	TGTGCCAGCAGCTTAGATCGGGCGGGCCCCTACAATGAGCAGTTCTTC	CASSLDRAGPYNEQFF
TRBV9	NA	TRBJ1-1	NA	TGTGCCAGCAGCGCCTTAGGACAGCCCGAACGAGCTTTCTTT	CASSALGQPERAFF
TRBV7-2	NA	TRBJ1-2	NA	TGTGCCAGCAGCTCCGCGCCCGCATCAACCCAAGAAAATGGCTACACCTTC	CASSSAPASTQENGYTF
TRBV5-1	NA	TRBJ2-3	NA	TGCGCCAGCAGCTCAGGGGACGGAGATACGCAGTATTTT	CASSSGDGDTQYF
TRBV19	NA	TRBJ1-5	NA	TGTGCCAGTAGTATAAGCGGGGGGGGGAGCAATCAGCCCCAGCATTTT	CASSISGGGSNQPQHF